These 21 T cell receptor beta chains share one sample of origin, sequenced in a study of T cells of healthy individuals. From the 5' RACE reads, TCRdb called clonotypes with MiXCR, one entry per CDR3 protein. The sample has about 82,000 distinct CDR3 sequences, approximately 4.8% seen once. The receptor source for this set is a female donor in good health.

This clonotype was counted only a few times. The genes are TRBV7-9 and TRBJ1-1, with D maybe TRBD1 (6 bases). CDR1 SEHNR and CDR2 FQNEAQ come from the germline V gene (reference sequence). The CDR3 has 14 amino acids. V lost 4 bases, J lost 2 bases, and 11 bases lay in between. As DNA, the CDR3 is TGTGCCAGCAGCTCACGACAGGCCAACACTGAAGCTTTCTTT. Encoded protein: CASSSRQANTEAFF.

The sample holds a few counts of this clonotype. The chain uses TRBV29-1 and TRBJ2-7; unclear D gene. The germline V gene has CDR1 SQVTM and CDR2 ANQGSEA. The V end lost 4 bases, the J end lost 4 bases, and 17 bases lay between the germline ends. This CDR3 has 14 amino acids. CDR3 nucleotide sequence: TGCAGCGTTGGCCTGGCAGGATCGTGTTACGAGCAGTACTTC. Its translation is CSVGLAGSCYEQYF.

J is TRBJ2-1 and V is TRBV24-1, with D perhaps matching TRBD1 (6 bases). Germline-derived CDR1 and CDR2 are KGHDR and SFDVKD. The CDR3 covers 13 residues. V was trimmed by 3 bases and J by 10 bases, leaving 12 bases between them. The CDR3 region is CATSDAGEREQFF. The CDR3 DNA reads TGTGCCACCAGTGATGCAGGGGAGAGGGAGCAGTTCTTC.

In its sample, this clonotype was seen many times. The CDR3 nucleotides read TGTGCCAGCAGCGTAGATGGGAGCGGGAGGCCCGAGCAGTACTTC. It translates to CASSVDGSGRPEQYF. This chain connects TRBV9 to TRBJ2-7; 9 bases are shared with TRBD2. The junction had 7 bases not matched to a gene; V was cut back by 0 bases and J by 6 bases. CDR1 is SGDLS and CDR2 is YYNGEE in the germline V gene. The CDR3 runs to 15 residues.

This clonotype has only a few counts. The CDR3 bases are TGTGCCAGTAGTAGTCGAACAGGGAGAATAGCCTACAATGAGCAGTTCTTC. This gives the protein CASSSRTGRIAYNEQFF. The chain joins TRBV19 to TRBJ2-1; D perhaps matches TRBD1 (6 bases). Germline loops: CDR1 LNHDA, CDR2 SQIVND (reference sequence). The V end was cut by 4 bases, the J end by 2 bases, with 18 bases between. The CDR3 extends over 17 amino acids.

This clonotype occurred many times. This rearrangement joins TRBV25-1 to TRBJ2-7; 8 bases line up with TRBD2. The CDR3 runs 15 residues. CDR1 is MGHDK, CDR2 SYGVNS, per germline. The V segment lost 2 bases and the J segment 3 bases; nucleotides outside the gene matches: 6. This chain's CDR3 is CASSEVSGTDYEQYF. In DNA, the CDR3 is TGTGCCAGCAGTGAAGTTAGCGGGACCGACTACGAGCAGTACTTC.

The genes are TRBV6-5 and TRBJ1-2; D might be TRBD1 (5 bases). This CDR3 has 13 amino acids. Trimming pared 5 bases from V and 4 bases from J, leaving 11 bases between. The V gene's germline CDR1 is MNHEY and CDR2 SVGAGI. The chain's CDR3 is CASSADTVYGYTF. The CDR3 region has the DNA TGTGCCAGCAGTGCGGACACCGTCTATGGCTACACCTTC.

In this sample, this clonotype turned up a few times. The rearrangement links TRBV19 to TRBJ2-5; the D is unclear. Between the trimmed V and J ends, which lost 6 bases and 4 bases, there was a span of 15 bases. The CDR3 is 14 amino acids. Looked up from germline, CDR1 is LNHDA and CDR2 is SQIVND (reference sequence). The CDR3 DNA is TGTGCCAGTAGCTTGGGCCCCTTCGGAGAGACCCAGTACTTC. It is translated as CASSLGPFGETQYF.

This clonotype was detected ten times or more. The chain employs TRBV10-3 and TRBJ1-6, with 7 positions matching TRBD1. Germline V CDR1 and CDR2: ENHRY, SYGVKD. V was pared by 4 bases and J by 8 bases, with 8 bases of the junction left unmatched. The CDR3 totals 15 residues. Here the CDR3 DNA reads TGTGCCATCAGTGGGGCCGGGACAGCGCATTCACCCCTCCACTTT. This sequence encodes CAISGAGTAHSPLHF.

This clonotype was detected many times. The chain joins TRBV20-1 to TRBJ2-3; 11 bases are a match to TRBD2. Trimming took 6 bases from V and 5 from J; bases not matched to a gene: 7. The CDR3 covers 14 residues. Germline assignment: CDR1 DFQATT and CDR2 SNEGSKA (reference sequence). This chain's CDR3 is CSARLAGRIDTQYF. The CDR3 DNA is TGCAGTGCCAGACTAGCGGGAAGGATAGATACGCAGTATTTT.

This clonotype was recorded many times. V gene TRBV9 combines with J gene TRBJ2-1, with 7 bases fitting TRBD2. V was clipped by 0 bases and J by 4 bases; unmatched bases: 4. Germline CDR1 reads SGDLS; CDR2 reads YYNGEE. The CDR3 consists of 15 residues. CDR3 sequence reads: CASSVDWGGYNEQFF. Written as DNA, the CDR3 is TGTGCCAGCAGCGTAGACTGGGGGGGATACAATGAGCAGTTCTTC.

This clonotype was recorded at least ten times. This chain uses TRBV5-5 with TRBJ1-1; 9 bases map to TRBD1. Germline trimming cut 2 bases from V and 4 bases from J; bases unmatched to any gene: 3. CDR1 and CDR2 (germline): SGHKS, YYEKEE (reference sequence). The CDR3 spans 14 residues. CDR3 bases: TGTGCCAGCAGCTTTGGGACAGGGTTCACTGAAGCTTTCTTT. The encoded protein is CASSFGTGFTEAFF.

This clonotype showed up just a few times. The gene calls are TRBV5-1 and TRBJ2-3; 14 nucleotides match TRBD2. Germline values: CDR1 SGHRS, CDR2 YFSETQ. CDR3 length: 18 residues. The V and J ends lost 4 bases and 4 bases, in that order; junction bases with no gene match: 11. This CDR3 reads CASSHGLAGGNLADTQYF. In DNA, the CDR3 is TGCGCCAGCAGCCATGGACTAGCGGGAGGAAATTTGGCAGATACGCAGTATTTT.

This clonotype occurred many times. The rearrangement joins TRBV7-6 to TRBJ1-5; a weak D match, TRBD1 (5 bases). Trimming removed 1 base from V and 2 bases from J, with 9 bases in between. The CDR3 runs to 15 residues. From germline, CDR1 is SGHVS and CDR2 FNYEAQ. Here the CDR3 reads CASSLGAGRNQPQHF. The CDR3 coding sequence is TGTGCCAGCAGCTTAGGGGCAGGGCGCAATCAGCCCCAGCATTTT.

This clonotype occurred many times. V usage is TRBV5-5 and J usage is TRBJ2-1, with a tentative D call TRBD2 (6 bases). CDR1 is SGHKS, CDR2 YYEKEE, per germline (reference sequence). V lost 2 bases and J lost 4, with 16 bases in between. This CDR3 is 16 amino acids long. CDR3 in DNA: TGTGCCAGCAGCTTATCCCCTAGCGTTCTTTACAATGAGCAGTTCTTC. Translation: CASSLSPSVLYNEQFF.

This clonotype has ten or more counts. This chain connects TRBV2 to TRBJ2-7; TRBD1 is a possible D gene (6 bases). Germline CDR1 reads SNHLY; CDR2 reads FYNNEI. V dropped 7 bases and J dropped 3 bases, with 10 bases sitting between them. The length of the CDR3 is 12 residues. The CDR3 reads CASIRRGYEQYF. DNA of the CDR3: TGTGCCAGCATTCGCAGGGGCTACGAGCAGTACTTC.

In this sample, this clonotype turned up a few times. The V and J genes are TRBV7-9 and TRBJ1-4; no clear D gene. This CDR3 is 16 amino acids long. V was shortened by 5 bases and J by 0 bases, with 13 bases between the two germline ends. Germline lookup yields CDR1 SEHNR and CDR2 FQNEAQ (reference sequence). Written as DNA, the CDR3 is TGTGCCAGCAGCCCCCTCAGGAGTGCAACTAATGAAAAACTGTTTTTT. Protein sequence: CASSPLRSATNEKLFF.

The chain carries TRBV30 and TRBJ1-4; a weak D match, TRBD1 (6 bases). Germline V CDR1 and CDR2: GTSNPN, SVGIG (reference sequence). The ends were cut back, 3 bases at V and 7 bases at J, with 12 bases in the middle. This CDR3 has 13 amino acids. The DNA for the CDR3 is TGTGCCTGGAGGGTAGGGGGTCGTGAAAAACTGTTTTTT. As protein: CAWRVGGREKLFF.

This clonotype has at least ten counts. The V and J genes are TRBV28 and TRBJ2-2; D not certain. The length of the CDR3 is 15 residues. Trimming pared 1 base from V and 4 bases from J, leaving 10 bases between. Germline-derived CDR1 and CDR2 are MDHEN and SYDVKM. The CDR3 is CASSLLVATTGELFF. DNA for the CDR3: TGTGCCAGCAGTTTATTGGTCGCTACCACCGGGGAGCTGTTTTTT.

This clonotype has a count of ten or more. V is TRBV20-1 and J is TRBJ1-2; tentatively, D is TRBD1 (6 bases). Trimming left V 1 base short and J 4 bases short, with 13 bases between. This CDR3 has 14 amino acids. CDR1 and CDR2 (germline): DFQATT, SNEGSKA (reference sequence). DNA of the CDR3: TGCAGTGCTAGAGCCAAGGGACACCTCTATGGCTACACCTTC. It specifies CSARAKGHLYGYTF.

The rearrangement uses TRBV5-1 and TRBJ1-4; D may be TRBD1 (5 bases). Germline lookup yields CDR1 SGHRS and CDR2 YFSETQ. The CDR3 loop spans 13 amino acids. Trimming took off 2 bases at V and 7 bases at J, with 9 bases between the two ends. The CDR3 sequence: CASSFQTGEKLFF. In DNA form, the CDR3 reads TGCGCCAGCAGCTTTCAAACAGGTGAAAAACTGTTTTTT.